What follows are 10 T cell receptor beta chains derived from one specimen sequenced in a study of blood T cells in healthy people across ages. Primed by a sample-barcoded 5' primer and a J-beta primer mix, a second PCR proceeded for roughly 6 to 12 cycles. TCRdb re-called the 5' RACE reads with MiXCR, one entry per CDR3 protein. The data hold 760,000 or so distinct CDR3 sequences, with roughly 25% observed a single time. The sample was also reused in another study, on T cells of mothers and their children.

Sequenced sample: blood. The receptors originated from a boy aged 5-17 years in good health.

The chain links TRBV7-2 to TRBJ1-1; D remains ambiguous. The germline CDR1 and CDR2 sequences are SGHTA and FQGNSA. Between the trimmed V and J ends, which lost 5 bases and 9 bases, there was a span of 19 bases. This CDR3 has 14 amino acids. The CDR3 coding sequence is TGTGCCAGCAGCCCCCGGGGTTTTGAAAGAAAAGCTTTCTTT. Residues: CASSPRGFERKAFF.

The sample holds a few counts of this clonotype. The chain combines TRBV6-2 or TRBV6-3 with TRBJ2-5, with TRBD2 identical over 9 bases. V trimming: 4 bases; J trimming: 5 bases; junction bases outside the gene matches: 8. Looked up from germline, CDR1 is MNHEY and CDR2 is SVGEGT. This CDR3 comprises 15 residues. The CDR3 loop is CASSSGVAGVETQYF. The DNA of the CDR3 is TGTGCCAGCAGTTCCGGCGTAGCGGGAGTCGAGACCCAGTACTTC.

This clonotype was seen more than once but under ten times. J is TRBJ2-2 and V is TRBV5-1; no definite D call. V lost 0 bases and J 3 bases, leaving 3 bases between the germline ends. Looked up from germline, CDR1 is SGHRS and CDR2 is YFSETQ. The CDR3 runs 13 residues. This CDR3 reads CASSLEDTGELFF. DNA for the CDR3: TGCGCCAGCAGCTTGGAAGACACCGGGGAGCTGTTTTTT.

The sample holds a few counts of this clonotype. The chain combines TRBV4-1 with TRBJ2-2; the match to TRBD2 covers 7 bases. V lost 2 bases and J lost 5; bases outside the gene matches: 8. The CDR3 has 16 residues. Per the germline V gene, CDR1 is MGHRA and CDR2 is YSYEKL. CDR3 sequence (DNA): TGCGCCAGCAGCCAACTAGTAGCGGGTGGAACCGGGGAGCTGTTTTTT. Its protein is CASSQLVAGGTGELFF.

In its sample, this clonotype was seen a few times. The CDR3 reads CSAGLAGALYNEQFF. Here the CDR3 DNA reads TGCAGTGCTGGGCTAGCGGGAGCCCTTTACAATGAGCAGTTCTTC. V and J are TRBV20-1 and TRBJ2-1; the match to TRBD2 covers 10 bases. V lost 5 bases and J lost 4; bases outside the gene matches: 8. The CDR3 extends over 15 amino acids. From germline, CDR1 is DFQATT and CDR2 SNEGSKA (reference sequence).

The rearrangement links TRBV3-1 to TRBJ1-2, with TRBD1 as a possible D gene (6 bases). CDR1 LGHDT and CDR2 YNNKEL come from the germline V gene (reference sequence). CDR3 length: 14 amino acids. With 1 base removed from V and 6 bases from J, the gap between germline ends came to 12 bases. CDR3 amino acids: CASSQGAGVNGYTF. CDR3 DNA sequence: TGTGCCAGCAGCCAAGGGGCAGGGGTGAATGGCTACACCTTC.

This clonotype was seen a few times. V is TRBV6-1 and J is TRBJ2-5; TRBD2 matches 9 bases. CDR1 and CDR2 from the germline V gene are MNHNS and SASEGT. Losses at the gene ends were 0 bases for V and 5 bases for J; bases not matched to a gene: 4. The CDR3 is made up of 15 amino acids. The DNA for the CDR3 is TGTGCCAGCAGTGAAGCGCGGGGGGGCCCTGAGACCCAGTACTTC. Translation gives CASSEARGGPETQYF.

V and J are TRBV2 and TRBJ2-5; D gene ambiguous. V was clipped by 4 bases and J by 4 bases, with 7 bases between them. This CDR3 has 12 residues. The V gene's germline CDR1 is SNHLY and CDR2 FYNNEI. The CDR3 spells CASSVPSETQYF. In nucleotides, the CDR3 is TGTGCCAGCAGTGTCCCTTCAGAGACCCAGTACTTC. The full variable domain, completed using reference TRBV2 and TRBJ2-5, is EPEVTQTPSHQVTQMGQEVILRCVPISNHLYFYWYRQILGQKVEFLVSFYNNEISEKSEIFDDQFSVERPDGSNFTLKIRSTKLEDSAMYFCASSVPSETQYFGPGTRLLVL.

The chain joins TRBV20-1 to TRBJ2-3, with 10 bases aligning to TRBD2. Germline CDR1 is DFQATT and CDR2 is SNEGSKA (reference sequence). The CDR3 covers 15 residues. The V and J ends lost 0 bases and 6 bases, in that order; junction bases with no gene match: 6. The DNA of the CDR3 is TGCAGTGCTAGAGATCCGGCTAGCGGGAGTGATACGCAGTATTTT. Translating it yields CSARDPASGSDTQYF.

The chain has TRBV29-1 and TRBJ2-7, with 8 bases identical to TRBD2. J gave up 0 bases and V 4 bases, and 5 bases lay outside the gene matches. Germline lookup yields CDR1 SQVTM and CDR2 ANQGSEA. This CDR3 comprises 14 residues. CDR3 nucleotides: TGCAGCGTTGGACCTAGCGGGTCCTCCTACGAGCAGTACTTC. Translation: CSVGPSGSSYEQYF.